Below, 29 T cell receptor beta chains from the same sample are listed, as sequenced in a study of cytomegalovirus exposure and HLA in healthy donors. Primers for the PCR totalled 60 Vbeta and 13 Jbeta. Sequencing used immunoSEQ multiplex PCR; TCRdb keeps in-frame clones, though not all of them. The sample consists of about 170,000 clones, approximately 80% of them appearing once. The sequenced sample consisted of PBMCs. The receptors shown here come from a woman aged 18-29 years in good health and CMV-seronegative.

The genes are TRBV5-6 and TRBJ2-6, with D possibly matching TRBD1 (6 bases). Germline V gene data show CDR1 as SGHDT and CDR2 as YYEEEE. Trimming removed 6 bases at V and 6 bases at J, with 16 bases between. The CDR3 runs 15 residues. CDR3 residues: CASTTQGSKANVLTF. As DNA, the CDR3 is TGTGCCAGCACCACACAGGGTTCTAAGGCCAACGTCCTGACTTTC.

This chain connects TRBV30 to TRBJ2-1; 8 nucleotides line up with TRBD2. V shed 4 bases and J 6 bases; nucleotides not matched to a gene: 8. Looked up from germline, CDR1 is GTSNPN and CDR2 is SVGIG (reference sequence). This CDR3 contains 14 residues. Here the CDR3 reads CAWTSSGTGNEQFF. The CDR3 DNA follows: TGTGCCTGGACAAGTAGCGGGACTGGCAATGAGCAGTTCTTC.

The rearrangement uses TRBV7-9 and TRBJ2-1, with 9 bases identical to TRBD1. In germline, CDR1 is SEHNR, CDR2 FQNEAQ (reference sequence). The V gene end was trimmed by 5 bases and the J gene end by 8 bases; junction bases not matched to a gene: 7. CDR3 length: 14 amino acids. The CDR3 bases are TGTGCCAGCAGCCCGGGACAGGGTTTCGATGAGCAGTTCTTC. Translation: CASSPGQGFDEQFF.

The V call is TRBV2, the J call TRBJ2-6; 9 nucleotides match TRBD1. CDR1 and CDR2 from the germline V gene are SNHLY and FYNNEI. The CDR3 is 15 amino acids. The junction had 4 bases not matched to a gene; V was cut back by 8 bases and J by 2 bases. CDR3 sequence (DNA): TGTGCCAGCCGGGACAGGGAGGCTGGGGCCAACGTCCTGACTTTC. This encodes CASRDREAGANVLTF.

V gene TRBV2 combines with J gene TRBJ2-5; 9 bases match TRBD1. Matching the DNA end better, TRBJ2-7 makes the J call doubtful. CDR3 length: 14 amino acids. Germline-derived CDR1 and CDR2 are SNHLY and FYNNEI. Here the CDR3 reads CASSPGQGNYEQYF. The CDR3 DNA is TGTGCCAGCAGTCCGGGACAGGGAAACTACGAGCAGTACTTC.

As DNA, the CDR3 is TGCAGCGTTGACGACAACTCTGGGGCCAACGTCCTGACTTTC. Encoded protein: CSVDDNSGANVLTF. J is TRBJ2-6 and V is TRBV29-1; D not resolved. V lost 3 bases, J lost 0 bases, and 6 bases lay in between. Germline V gene data show CDR1 as SQVTM and CDR2 as ANQGSEA. The CDR3 sequence is 14 residues long.

The rearrangement uses TRBV29-1 and TRBJ1-4; D might be TRBD1 (5 bases). Trimming left V 7 bases short and J 1 base short, with 10 bases between. CDR3 length: 13 residues. CDR1 is SQVTM and CDR2 is ANQGSEA in the germline V gene. In DNA form, the CDR3 reads TGCAGCGCTAGGGGCCAAACTAATGAAAAACTGTTTTTT. Protein: CSARGQTNEKLFF.

The chain has TRBV10-1 and TRBJ1-1; D gene ambiguous. CDR3 length: 13 residues. CDR1 is WNHNN and CDR2 is SYGVQD in the germline V gene (reference sequence). Trimming took 4 bases from V and 4 from J, leaving 10 bases between them. The DNA of the CDR3 is TGCGCCAGCAGTGTACAGTTGGGCACTGAAGCTTTCTTT. It codes for CASSVQLGTEAFF.

The chain uses TRBV7-2 and TRBJ1-2; D not certain. The CDR3 has 16 residues. Between the trimmed V and J ends, which lost 5 bases and 0 bases, there was a span of 16 bases. Germline V gene data show CDR1 as SGHTA and CDR2 as FQGNSA. CDR3 sequence reads: CASSPMSGQTNYGYTF. In nucleotides, the CDR3 is TGTGCCAGCAGCCCGATGAGTGGGCAAACTAACTATGGCTACACCTTC.

The chain combines TRBV19 with TRBJ2-7, with D hard to call. The CDR3 length is 13 residues. Germline CDR1 is LNHDA and CDR2 is SQIVND (reference sequence). V lost 2 bases and J lost 1, with 6 bases in between. The DNA of the CDR3 is TGTGCCAGTAGTATAACGAGATCCTACGAGCAGTACTTC. It encodes CASSITRSYEQYF.

On this clone: Germline is not matched at one junction end, which may reflect a read error. The gene calls are TRBV2 and TRBJ1-5; 9 bases match TRBD1. Germline CDR1 and CDR2: SNHLY and FYNNEI. The CDR3 length is 16 residues. CDR3 protein: CASRRGGQGQNRPQHF. In nucleotides, the CDR3 is TGTGCCAGCCGTCGAGGGGGACAGGGCCAAAATCGGCCCCAGCATTTT.

Comment on this clone: This CDR3 is also generated by other DNA sequences in the sample. The J gene is TRBJ2-7, the V gene TRBV19; D ambiguous. Between the trimmed V and J ends, which lost 3 bases and 1 base, there was a span of 7 bases. Per the germline V gene, CDR1 is LNHDA and CDR2 is SQIVND (reference sequence). The CDR3 extends over 13 amino acids. The CDR3: CASSITYSYEQYF. CDR3 nucleotides: TGTGCCAGTAGTATTACCTATTCCTACGAGCAGTACTTC.

The CDR3, as DNA: TGTGCCAGCAGCTTAACCGGGACTAGCGGGGTGAACACCGGGGAGCTGTTTTTT. The encoded protein is CASSLTGTSGVNTGELFF. V usage is TRBV7-3 and J usage is TRBJ2-2; 13 nucleotides line up with TRBD2. The germline gives CDR1 SGHTA, CDR2 FQGTGA. This CDR3 has 18 residues. Germline trimming cut 0 bases from V and 1 base from J; bases unmatched to any gene: 2.

Details on this clone: The germline gene is not matched at one end of the junction; a read error may be the cause. This sequence joins TRBV7-9 and TRBJ2-1; 11 positions agree with TRBD2. The CDR3 is 18 amino acids. From germline, CDR1 is SEHNR and CDR2 FQNEAQ (reference sequence). Here the CDR3 reads CSSSLASTSGISYNEQFF. For the CDR3, the DNA is TGTTCCAGCAGCTTAGCGTCGACTAGCGGGATATCCTACAATGAGCAGTTCTTC.

The chain uses TRBV28 and TRBJ2-7; the match to TRBD1 covers 9 bases. V lost 8 bases to trimming and J lost 0 bases; unmatched junction nucleotides: 11. The CDR3 is 16 residues long. Looked up from germline, CDR1 is MDHEN and CDR2 is SYDVKM. CDR3 sequence reads: CASGSGTGTISYEQYF. The CDR3 DNA sequence: TGTGCCAGCGGATCCGGGACAGGGACGATCTCCTACGAGCAGTACTTC.

CDR3 protein: CASSLGRGGEKLFF. The CDR3 nucleotides read TGTGCCAGCAGCTTAGGTCGGGGGGGCGAAAAACTGTTTTTT. V usage is TRBV7-9 and J usage is TRBJ1-4; D perhaps matches TRBD1 (6 bases). The V end lost 1 base, the J end lost 8 bases, and 11 bases lay between the germline ends. From germline, CDR1 is SEHNR and CDR2 FQNEAQ (reference sequence). The CDR3 sequence is 14 residues long.

This chain connects TRBV6-6 to TRBJ2-2; D is uncertain. Germline V CDR1 and CDR2: MNHNY, SVGAGI (reference sequence). The CDR3 contains 13 residues. Trimming cost V 5 bases and J 2 bases, with 6 bases left between them. The DNA for the CDR3 is TGTGCCAGCAGTCACTTAAACACCGGGGAGCTGTTTTTT. Its translation is CASSHLNTGELFF.

The genes are TRBV5-6 and TRBJ2-7; D is unresolved. Germline values: CDR1 SGHDT, CDR2 YYEEEE. V was cut by 0 bases and J by 0 bases, with 13 bases left in between. The CDR3 is 16 amino acids. CDR3 DNA sequence: TGTGCCAGCAGCTTGGCCATTGAACAGCCCTCCTACGAGCAGTACTTC. It translates to CASSLAIEQPSYEQYF.

This chain connects TRBV7-9 to TRBJ2-5; maybe TRBD2 (6 bases). This CDR3 is built from 16 residues. Germline V gene lookup returns CDR1 SEHNR and CDR2 FQNEAQ (reference sequence). Trimming took 1 base from V and 5 from J, leaving 17 bases between them. CDR3 loop: CASSLVGPGVGETQYF. DNA for the CDR3: TGTGCCAGCAGCTTAGTCGGGCCGGGGGTTGGCGAGACCCAGTACTTC.

This rearrangement joins TRBV27 to TRBJ2-7; weak D call: TRBD2 (7 bases). V dropped 7 bases and J dropped 4 bases, with 17 bases sitting between them. This CDR3 is 14 amino acids long. Germline values: CDR1 MNHEY, CDR2 SMNVEV (reference sequence). The CDR3 loop reads CASTHSRGGYEQYF. CDR3 DNA sequence: TGTGCCAGCACCCACTCTAGGGGGGGGTACGAGCAGTACTTC.

The CDR3 spells CASSEAGQYDGYTF. The CDR3 DNA is TGTGCCAGCAGTGAAGCGGGGCAATATGATGGCTACACCTTC. J is TRBJ1-2 and V is TRBV2; possibly TRBD1 for D (5 bases). This CDR3 contains 14 residues. The germline gives CDR1 SNHLY, CDR2 FYNNEI. Between the trimmed V and J ends, which lost 0 bases and 6 bases, there was a span of 11 bases.

The rearrangement joins TRBV7-6 to TRBJ2-1; 7 positions agree with TRBD2. V trimming: 0 bases; J trimming: 5 bases; junction bases outside the gene matches: 1. Germline CDR1 SGHVS, CDR2 FNYEAQ. The length of the CDR3 is 14 residues. The CDR3 is CASSLAGGDNEQFF. CDR3 bases: TGTGCCAGCAGCTTAGCTGGGGGGGACAATGAGCAGTTCTTC. Using reference TRBV7-6 and TRBJ2-1 for the parts outside the CDR3, the full variable domain is GAGVSQSPRYKVTKRGQDVALRCDPISGHVSLYWYRQALGQGPEFLTYFNYEAQQDKSGLPNDRFSAERPEGSISTLTIQRTEQRDSAMYRCASSLAGGDNEQFFGPGTRLTVL.

The rearrangement uses TRBV5-1 and TRBJ2-5, with 7 bases fitting TRBD1. The DNA end favors TRBJ2-7, so the J call may be wrong. The CDR3 runs to 15 residues. CDR1 and CDR2 from the germline V gene are SGHRS and YFSETQ. In DNA, the CDR3 is TGCGCCAGCAGCCCAGGGACAGCCGCCTCCTACGAGCAGTACTTC. It codes for CASSPGTAASYEQYF.

This clone occurred a few times. The chain combines TRBV7-8 with TRBJ2-3; D is possibly TRBD2 (5 bases). V lost 1 base and J 15 bases, leaving 14 bases between the germline ends. This CDR3 is 12 amino acids long. Per germline, CDR1 SGHVS and CDR2 FQNEAQ. The CDR3, as DNA: TGTGCCAGCAGCTTAGAGGGAGCGCGGCCTTATTTT. Its protein product is CASSLEGARPYF.

This clone was observed a single time. V gene TRBV11-3 combines with J gene TRBJ1-1; D is perhaps TRBD1 (6 bases). From germline, CDR1 is SGHNT and CDR2 YENEEA. The CDR3 sequence is 15 residues long. The germline V and J ends were trimmed by 0 bases and 1 base, with 9 bases remaining between them. The CDR3 spells CASSLEGTSNTEAFF. The DNA for the CDR3 is TGTGCCAGCAGCTTAGAAGGGACATCGAACACTGAAGCTTTCTTT.

To note about this clone: Relative to the germline gene, one junction end is altered; a read error may explain this. The chain links TRBV2 to TRBJ1-4; D not resolved. Germline assignment: CDR1 SNHLY and CDR2 FYNNEI. CDR3 length: 13 residues. The DNA of the CDR3 is TGTGCCAGCAGAGCTGATACTAACGAAAAACTGTTTTTT. Amino acids: CASRADTNEKLFF.

The chain recombines TRBV10-3 with TRBJ2-3; weak D call: TRBD1 (6 bases). Germline lookup yields CDR1 ENHRY and CDR2 SYGVKD. There are 15 residues in the CDR3. Trimming left V 4 bases short and J 2 bases short, with 13 bases between. CDR3 DNA: TGTGCCATCAGTGGAAACAGGGTAAACACAGATACGCAGTATTTT. Translating gives CAISGNRVNTDTQYF.

The J gene is TRBJ1-2, the V gene TRBV27; D gene uncertain. Trimming cost V 3 bases and J 2 bases, with 13 bases left between them. In germline, CDR1 is MNHEY, CDR2 SMNVEV (reference sequence). The CDR3 is 15 amino acids. This chain's CDR3 is CASSLSSTGNYGYTF. The DNA for the CDR3 is TGTGCCAGCAGTTTGAGTTCGACGGGGAACTATGGCTACACCTTC.

The chain employs TRBV25-1 and TRBJ1-2; D is ambiguous. This CDR3 contains 15 residues. Trimming removed 2 bases at V and 3 bases at J, with 13 bases between. Germline values: CDR1 MGHDK, CDR2 SYGVNS. This chain's CDR3 is CASSEIYGDHYGYTF. The CDR3 coding sequence is TGTGCCAGCAGTGAAATATACGGGGATCACTATGGCTACACCTTC.